This TCR beta chain derives from a study of radiotherapy plus CTLA-4 blockade in lung cancer. Study as a whole: Objective response was observed in roughly a sixth of patients, and disease control in 30% to 35%. Study-wide points: Expansion in blood of tumor-derived TCR clones was seen after radiotherapy plus ipilimumab. According to reports, early shifts in blood T cell clones, alongside interferon-beta, forecast response most accurately.

This clone was counted only a few times. Its antigen remains unknown. The table came from immunoSEQ multiplex PCR; TCRdb's copy has only in-frame clones and leaves some out. The data show over 85,000 clones, with 65% to 75% seen just once and roughly 3.1% held by the top ten. The CDR3 loop spans 15 amino acids. V lost 2 bases and J lost 4; bases outside the gene matches: 5. Germline V CDR1 and CDR2: SGHTA, FQGTGA. Focal radiation was given together with CTLA-4 blockade (ipilimumab) to patients with chemo-refractory metastatic non-small-cell lung cancer. Sequences were derived from peripheral blood, sampled from a patient treated with radiotherapy plus ipilimumab. The J gene is TRBJ2-3, the V gene TRBV7-3; 8 nucleotides agree with TRBD2. This clonotype originated in a human donor with non-small cell lung cancer who had a partial response to radiotherapy plus ipilimumab. Some clones in this sample may be carry-over from other donors' samples. CDR3 loop: CASSLQAGVSDTQYF. In nucleotides, the CDR3 is TGTGCCAGCAGCTTACAAGCGGGAGTGTCAGATACGCAGTATTTT.